This passage covers 12 T cell receptor beta chains from one sample sequenced in a study of blood T cells in healthy people across ages. With a J-beta primer mix and a sample-barcoded 5' primer, a second PCR ran about 7 to 12 cycles. TCRdb re-called the 5' RACE reads with MiXCR, one entry per CDR3 protein. The sample shows 1.6 million or so distinct CDR3 sequences, about 31% of them seen only once. Sequenced sample: blood. The source is a young woman in good health.

The chain joins TRBV6-1 to TRBJ2-1; 10 positions match TRBD2. Germline CDR1 MNHNS, CDR2 SASEGT. The CDR3 length is 16 residues. With 3 bases clipped from V and 7 bases from J, the junction kept 9 bases outside the gene matches. The CDR3 sequence: CASSDRASGSGNEQFF. CDR3 DNA sequence: TGTGCCAGCAGTGATAGGGCTAGCGGGAGTGGAAATGAGCAGTTCTTC.

V gene TRBV7-9 combines with J gene TRBJ2-7; D not resolved. The CDR3 runs to 14 residues. Trimming cost V 1 base and J 2 bases, with 9 bases left between them. In germline, CDR1 is SEHNR, CDR2 FQNEAQ (reference sequence). The CDR3 loop reads CASSLEPAAYEQYF. CDR3 bases: TGTGCCAGCAGCTTAGAACCCGCCGCCTACGAGCAGTACTTC.

A single count supports this clonotype. The rearrangement links TRBV20-1 to TRBJ2-5; 9 bases agree with TRBD2. Trimming at V came to 3 bases and at J to 13 bases, leaving 12 bases not matched to a gene. The CDR3 covers 13 residues. CDR1 is DFQATT, CDR2 SNEGSKA, per germline (reference sequence). DNA of the CDR3: TGCAGTGCTAGGGCGGGGGGGCAGTACGAGCTGTACTTC. Translation: CSARAGGQYELYF.

The table lists this clonotype with many counts. This sequence joins TRBV7-2 and TRBJ2-5, with no clear D. The CDR3 loop spans 11 amino acids. Germline V gene lookup returns CDR1 SGHTA and CDR2 FQGNSA. V was cut by 5 bases and J by 2 bases, with 3 bases left in between. The DNA for the CDR3 is TGTGCCAGCAGCGAACAAGAGACCCAGTACTTC. This encodes CASSEQETQYF.

The chain joins TRBV7-3 to TRBJ2-5; D ambiguous. The J call may be mistaken, given a closer DNA end match to TRBJ2-7. The germline V gene encodes CDR1 SGHTA and CDR2 FQGTGA. This CDR3 is 13 amino acids long. The CDR3 DNA sequence: TGTGCCAGCAGCCTCACCAGATTTTACGAGCAGTACTTC. Translating gives CASSLTRFYEQYF.

There are a few counts of this clonotype. The chain is built from TRBV20-1 and TRBJ1-1; the D gene is possibly TRBD1 (6 bases). The CDR3 runs 14 residues. Germline assignment: CDR1 DFQATT and CDR2 SNEGSKA (reference sequence). Trimming took off 5 bases at V and 1 base at J, with 14 bases between the two ends. This CDR3 is CSALPGTQNTEAFF. CDR3 in DNA: TGCAGTGCTTTGCCCGGGACACAGAACACTGAAGCTTTCTTT.

This clonotype was detected a few times. The chain uses TRBV14 and TRBJ2-3; 10 bases align to TRBD2. The germline CDR1 and CDR2 sequences are SGHDN and FVKESK. The V segment lost 4 bases and the J segment 2 bases; nucleotides outside the gene matches: 3. CDR3 length equals 15 residues. The DNA of the CDR3 is TGTGCCAGCAGCCCTAGCGGGGGAAACACAGATACGCAGTATTTT. Translated, it gives CASSPSGGNTDTQYF.

In its sample, this clonotype was seen a few times. The rearrangement uses TRBV28 and TRBJ2-7; possibly TRBD1 or TRBD2 for D (5 bases each). The CDR3 is made up of 13 amino acids. V shed 4 bases and J shed 12 bases, with 19 bases lying between them. The germline CDR1 and CDR2 sequences are MDHEN and SYDVKM. CDR3: CASSSPGLKGGYF. The CDR3 DNA reads as TGTGCCAGCAGTTCCCCGGGGCTGAAAGGAGGGTACTTC. The full variable domain, with the rest looked up from reference TRBV28 and TRBJ2-7, is DVKVTQSSRYLVKRTGEKVFLECVQDMDHENMFWYRQDPGLGLRLIYFSYDVKMKEKGDIPEGYSVSREKKERFSLILESASTNQTSMYLCASSSPGLKGGYFGPGTRLTVT.

This clonotype was recorded a few times. The V gene is TRBV20-1, the J gene TRBJ2-7; TRBD1 matches at 9 bases. Germline assignment: CDR1 DFQATT and CDR2 SNEGSKA (reference sequence). The junction had 6 bases not matched to a gene; V was cut back by 6 bases and J by 3 bases. CDR3 length equals 13 residues. The CDR3 reads CSAVPGQGYEQYF. The CDR3 nucleotides read TGCAGTGCCGTGCCGGGACAGGGCTACGAGCAGTACTTC.

This clonotype showed up many times. CDR3 region: CASSFLSGTHKMGEQYF. CDR3 coding DNA: TGTGCCAGCAGCTTTTTATCCGGGACGCATAAGATGGGCGAGCAGTACTTC. The rearrangement links TRBV6-9 to TRBJ2-7, with D perhaps being TRBD1 or TRBD2 (5 bases each). The V gene's germline CDR1 is MNHGY and CDR2 SVAAGI. The CDR3 sequence is 17 residues long. Trimming left V 6 bases short and J 6 bases short, with 27 bases between.

This CDR3 is CAWGSFSGTGELFF. The CDR3 nucleotides read TGTGCCTGGGGTTCTTTCTCGGGCACCGGGGAGCTGTTTTTT. The rearrangement uses TRBV30 and TRBJ2-2; unclear D gene. The CDR3 has 14 residues. Trimming shortened V by 5 bases and J by 4 bases, and 14 bases separated the two germline ends. CDR1 is GTSNPN, CDR2 SVGIG, per germline (reference sequence).

V gene TRBV7-3 combines with J gene TRBJ2-1; no definite D call. Germline lookup yields CDR1 SGHTA and CDR2 FQGTGA. The CDR3 consists of 13 residues. V lost 1 base and J 9 bases, leaving 10 bases between the germline ends. The CDR3 DNA is TGTGCCAGCAGCTTAAGTTTCCTTGGTGAGCAGTTCTTC. Encoded protein: CASSLSFLGEQFF.